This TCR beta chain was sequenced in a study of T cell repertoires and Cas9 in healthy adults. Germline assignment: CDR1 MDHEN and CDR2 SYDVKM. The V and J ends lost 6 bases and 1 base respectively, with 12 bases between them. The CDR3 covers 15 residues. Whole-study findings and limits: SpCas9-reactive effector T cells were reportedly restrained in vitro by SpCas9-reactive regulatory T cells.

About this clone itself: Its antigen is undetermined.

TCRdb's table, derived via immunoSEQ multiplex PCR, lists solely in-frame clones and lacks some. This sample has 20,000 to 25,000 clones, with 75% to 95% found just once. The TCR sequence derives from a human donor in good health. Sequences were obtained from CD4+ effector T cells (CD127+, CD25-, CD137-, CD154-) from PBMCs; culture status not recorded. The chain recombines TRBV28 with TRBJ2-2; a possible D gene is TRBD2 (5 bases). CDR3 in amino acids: CASSPWTGNTGELFF. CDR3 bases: TGTGCCAGCAGCCCCTGGACTGGGAACACCGGGGAGCTGTTTTTT.